Each of the 8 T cell receptor beta chains below was sequenced from the same sample in a study of breast tumors, draining lymph nodes, adjacent tissues. Each CDR3 protein gets one entry after TCRdb re-called the multiplex PCR reads with MiXCR. The profile shows roughly 260,000 distinct CDR3 sequences, around 31% of them singletons. Samples came from axillary lymph nodes draining the breast cancer. Material for sequencing was axillary lymph node tissue. Receptors were obtained from a female donor with breast cancer. Some clones in this sample may be carry-over from other donors' samples.

As for this clonotype: This may come from a read error, since a much larger clone is one base off. J is TRBJ2-3 and V is TRBV20-1, with D maybe TRBD2 (6 bases). Germline V CDR1 and CDR2: DFQATT, SNEGSKA (reference sequence). This CDR3 is built from 14 residues. The CDR3, as DNA: TGCAGTGCTAGTTGGGCCGGGAGCACAGCTACGCAGTATTTT. This encodes CSASWAGSTATQYF.

The rearrangement uses TRBV11-2 and TRBJ2-7; perhaps TRBD2 as D (6 bases). In germline, CDR1 is SGHAT, CDR2 FQNNGV. The CDR3 is 14 amino acids. V was clipped by 5 bases and J by 2 bases, with 13 bases between them. The chain's CDR3 is CASSPRWGAYEQYF. Written as DNA, the CDR3 is TGTGCCAGCAGCCCTCGGTGGGGGGCCTACGAGCAGTACTTC.

Only a few counts were recorded for this clonotype. The chain combines TRBV3-1 with TRBJ2-1; TRBD2 matches at 12 bases. V was pared by 7 bases and J by 8 bases, with 6 bases of the junction left unmatched. Per the germline V gene, CDR1 is LGHDT and CDR2 is YNNKEL (reference sequence). There are 14 residues in the CDR3. CDR3 coding DNA: TGTGCCAGCACTCTAGCGGGAGGGCCGGATGAGCAGTTCTTC. Its translation is CASTLAGGPDEQFF.

This clonotype was recorded many times. The chain joins TRBV5-1 to TRBJ2-3, with 7 bases lining up with TRBD1. The ends lost 0 bases at V and 2 bases at J; junction bases unmatched: 6. Germline CDR1 and CDR2: SGHRS and YFSETQ. This CDR3 is built from 16 residues. CDR3 sequence reads: CASSLAGQAPTDTQYF. CDR3 in DNA: TGCGCCAGCAGCTTGGCCGGACAGGCGCCCACAGATACGCAGTATTTT.

This clonotype came up a few times. V usage is TRBV9 and J usage is TRBJ2-1; 11 nucleotides line up with TRBD2. From germline, CDR1 is SGDLS and CDR2 YYNGEE. J was trimmed by 5 bases and V by 4 bases; bases with no gene match: 14. The CDR3 has 18 amino acids. The CDR3 protein is CASSKRLAGSWSDNEQFF. The CDR3 DNA reads as TGTGCCAGCAGCAAAAGACTAGCGGGATCCTGGTCGGACAATGAGCAGTTCTTC.

This clonotype was picked up a small number of times. The J gene is TRBJ1-4, the V gene TRBV4-3, with D possibly TRBD1 on 5 matching bases. V was clipped by 0 bases and J by 8 bases, with 10 bases between them. The CDR3 runs to 14 residues. Germline-derived CDR1 and CDR2 are LGHNA and YSLEER. The CDR3 DNA reads as TGCGCCAGCAGCCAAGACCCCGGGGGGGAAAAACTGTTTTTT. It translates to CASSQDPGGEKLFF.

This clonotype was recorded many times. V and J are TRBV10-1 and TRBJ2-5, with 7 bases identical to TRBD1. This CDR3 contains 14 residues. V shed 3 bases, J shed 5 bases, and the junction held 6 bases outside the gene matches. Looked up from germline, CDR1 is WNHNN and CDR2 is SYGVQD (reference sequence). The CDR3 nucleotides read TGCGCCAGCAGTGAAAGGGGGCTGGGGGAGACCCAGTACTTC. It is translated as CASSERGLGETQYF.

There are many counts of this clonotype. As DNA, the CDR3 is TGTGCTAGTGGTTTGTCCGGGACTCGATACGAGCAGTACTTC. Protein product: CASGLSGTRYEQYF. The genes are TRBV12-5 and TRBJ2-7, with D maybe TRBD2 (6 bases). Trimming left V 2 bases short and J 4 bases short, with 12 bases between. The CDR3 runs to 14 residues. Germline lookup yields CDR1 LGHNT and CDR2 FRNRAP. The full variable domain, completed using reference TRBV12-5 and TRBJ2-7, is DARVTQTPRHKVTEMGQEVTMRCQPILGHNTVFWYRQTMMQGLELLAYFRNRAPLDDSGMPKDRFSAEMPDATLATLKIQPSEPRDSAVYFCASGLSGTRYEQYFGPGTRLTVT.